This TCR beta chain is drawn from a study of control samples from healthy donors and cancer patients. Data came from immunoSEQ multiplex PCR; TCRdb stores just in-frame clones and leaves some out. Among roughly 400,000 clones listed, over 75% were seen once. Germline assignment: CDR1 MGHRA and CDR2 YSYEKL. The V gene lost 1 base and the J gene lost 1 base, with 14 bases spanning the gap. The CDR3 runs to 16 residues. This sequence joins TRBV4-1 and TRBJ2-7; no clear D. This sequence was found in a man aged 40-50 years with head and neck cancer. The source material was PBMCs. The CDR3 loop is CASSQVGSLASYEQYF. The CDR3 DNA reads as TGCGCCAGCAGCCAAGTGGGCAGTTTAGCATCCTACGAGCAGTACTTC.